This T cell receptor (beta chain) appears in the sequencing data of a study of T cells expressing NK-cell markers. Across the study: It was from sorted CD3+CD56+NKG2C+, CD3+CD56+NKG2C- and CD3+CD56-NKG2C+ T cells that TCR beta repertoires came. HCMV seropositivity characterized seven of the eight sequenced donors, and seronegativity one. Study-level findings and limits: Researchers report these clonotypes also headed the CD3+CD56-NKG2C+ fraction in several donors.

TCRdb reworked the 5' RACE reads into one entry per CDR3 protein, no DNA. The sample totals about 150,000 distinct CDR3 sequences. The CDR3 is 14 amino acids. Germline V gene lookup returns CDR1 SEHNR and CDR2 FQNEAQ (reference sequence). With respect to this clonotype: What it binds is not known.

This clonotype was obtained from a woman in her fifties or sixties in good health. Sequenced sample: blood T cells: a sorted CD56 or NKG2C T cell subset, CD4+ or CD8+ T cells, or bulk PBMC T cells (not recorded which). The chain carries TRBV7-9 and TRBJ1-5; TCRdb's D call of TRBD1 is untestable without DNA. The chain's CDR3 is CASSSGTGEQPQHF.